The 2 T cell receptor beta chains below all came from one sample that was sequenced in a study of cytomegalovirus exposure and HLA in healthy donors. It was with 60 Vbeta and 13 Jbeta primers that the PCR ran. Clones were sequenced by immunoSEQ multiplex PCR, and TCRdb holds only the in-frame ones, with some missing. The sample consists of roughly 160,000 clones, 75% to 85% of them appearing once. What was sequenced was PBMCs. The receptors shown here come from a man between 45 and 60 years old in good health and CMV-seropositive.

V is TRBV4-3 and J is TRBJ1-1; no reliable D call. The CDR3 loop spans 16 amino acids. From germline, CDR1 is LGHNA and CDR2 YSLEER. V shed 0 bases and J shed 1 base, with 12 bases lying between them. The CDR3 nucleotides read TGCGCCAGCAGCCAAGATATATCGGGTGGGAACACTGAAGCTTTCTTT. Amino acid sequence: CASSQDISGGNTEAFF.

The rearrangement joins TRBV18 to TRBJ2-2; maybe TRBD1 (6 bases). Germline loops: CDR1 KGHSH, CDR2 LQKENI. V was clipped by 4 bases and J by 2 bases, with 11 bases between them. The length of the CDR3 is 15 residues. The CDR3 nucleotides are TGTGCCAGCTCACAGGGACACCTTAACACCGGGGAGCTGTTTTTT. It encodes CASSQGHLNTGELFF.